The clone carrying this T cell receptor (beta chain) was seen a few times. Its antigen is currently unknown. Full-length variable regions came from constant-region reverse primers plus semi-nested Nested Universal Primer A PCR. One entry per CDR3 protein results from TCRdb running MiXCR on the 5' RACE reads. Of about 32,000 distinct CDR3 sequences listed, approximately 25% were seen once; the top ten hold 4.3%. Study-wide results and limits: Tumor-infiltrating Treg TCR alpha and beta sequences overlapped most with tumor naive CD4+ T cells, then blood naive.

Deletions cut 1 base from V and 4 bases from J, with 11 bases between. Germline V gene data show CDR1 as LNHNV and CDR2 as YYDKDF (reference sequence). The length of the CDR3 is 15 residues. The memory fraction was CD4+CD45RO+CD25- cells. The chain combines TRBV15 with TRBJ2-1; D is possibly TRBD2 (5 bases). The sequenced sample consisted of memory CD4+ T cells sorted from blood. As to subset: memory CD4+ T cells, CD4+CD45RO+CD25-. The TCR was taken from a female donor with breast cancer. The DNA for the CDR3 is TGTGCCACCAGCAGAGGTCGGGATCGGTACAATGAGCAGTTCTTC. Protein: CATSRGRDRYNEQFF.